One sample yielded the 11 T cell receptor beta chains listed below, sequenced in a study of tumor-infiltrating lymphocytes in oesophageal squamous cell carcinoma. TCRdb independently ran MiXCR on the PCR reads; one entry per CDR3 protein. This sample has roughly 13,000 distinct CDR3 sequences, with roughly 44% found just once. Sequencing input: blood. The receptors were sampled from a male donor with esophageal squamous cell carcinoma.

The chain is built from TRBV7-2 and TRBJ2-4; TRBD2 agrees at 7 bases. This CDR3 has 13 residues. J gave up 7 bases and V 3 bases, and 3 bases lay outside the gene matches. Germline assignment: CDR1 SGHTA and CDR2 FQGNSA. The CDR3 coding sequence is TGTGCCAGCAGCTTTAGGGAGGGGAACATTCAGTACTTC. As protein: CASSFREGNIQYF.

To note about this clonotype: A clone one base away is much larger, so this may be a read error. The chain joins TRBV11-2 to TRBJ2-5; 8 nucleotides line up with TRBD2. The J call may be mistaken, given a closer DNA end match to TRBJ2-1. Germline V gene lookup returns CDR1 SGHAT and CDR2 FQNNGV. This CDR3 contains 14 residues. The CDR3 loop is CASSPSGSLSEQFF. DNA of the CDR3: TGTGCCAGCAGCCCCAGCGGGAGTCTCTCCGAGCAGTTCTTC.

The chain links TRBV7-3 to TRBJ2-5; 12 bases are a match to TRBD2. This CDR3 contains 15 residues. The V segment lost 5 bases and the J segment 5 bases; nucleotides outside the gene matches: 6. The germline gives CDR1 SGHTA, CDR2 FQGTGA. The CDR3 coding sequence is TGTGCCAGCAGCCGAGGACTAGCGGGAATTGAGACCCAGTACTTC. It specifies CASSRGLAGIETQYF.

This clonotype was observed a handful of times. V usage is TRBV7-2 and J usage is TRBJ2-3; 7 nucleotides match TRBD2. From germline, CDR1 is SGHTA and CDR2 FQGNSA. The CDR3 spans 16 residues. Trimming removed 0 bases from V and 3 bases from J; junction bases left unmatched: 6. The CDR3 spells CASSLARGWMTDTQYF. For the CDR3, the DNA is TGTGCCAGCAGCTTAGCGCGGGGGTGGATGACAGATACGCAGTATTTT.

This clonotype rates as large. The rearrangement joins TRBV7-2 to TRBJ2-7; D unclear. The V end was cut by 1 base, the J end by 6 bases, with 10 bases between. Germline-derived CDR1 and CDR2 are SGHTA and FQGNSA. The CDR3 spans 13 residues. The CDR3 region is CASSLVSSPEQYF. CDR3 in DNA: TGTGCCAGCAGCTTAGTCTCTTCCCCCGAGCAGTACTTC.

This chain uses TRBV7-2 with TRBJ1-1, with TRBD1 identical over 7 bases. The CDR3 has 13 amino acids. Trimming cost V 7 bases and J 14 bases; bases outside gene matches: 16. Germline CDR1 is SGHTA and CDR2 is FQGNSA. In DNA form, the CDR3 reads TGTGCCAGCAAGTGGGACAGATACAATGAGCAGTTCTTT. Residues: CASKWDRYNEQFF.

The sample holds many counts of this clonotype. This sequence joins TRBV10-3 and TRBJ2-1; 7 nucleotides line up with TRBD2. The DNA end is more similar to TRBJ2-7, so the J call may be wrong. Germline V gives CDR1 ENHRY, CDR2 SYGVKD. The CDR3 covers 16 residues. The CDR3 sequence is CAISELSGLSYNEQYF. DNA of the CDR3: TGTGCCATCAGTGAGCTTAGCGGGCTCTCCTACAATGAGCAGTACTTC.

The chain couples TRBV28 to TRBJ1-1; D might be TRBD1 (6 bases). The end of the DNA aligns better with TRBJ2-2, so the J call may be wrong. CDR3 length equals 15 residues. Germline CDR1 and CDR2: MDHEN and SYDVKM. The CDR3 DNA sequence: TGTGCCAGTTCCCGGGACATACAGAACACCGGGGAGCTGTTTTTT. Translating gives CASSRDIQNTGELFF.

The CDR3 region is CASKMAWEAGNEQFF. DNA for the CDR3: TGTGCCAGCAAAATGGCGTGGGAGGCTGGCAATGAGCAGTTCTTC. The chain combines TRBV6-1 with TRBJ2-1; weak D call: TRBD2 (6 bases). Trimming shortened V by 7 bases and J by 6 bases, and 19 bases separated the two germline ends. Germline CDR1 is MNHNS and CDR2 is SASEGT. The CDR3 extends over 15 amino acids.

V gene TRBV28 combines with J gene TRBJ2-3; 7 positions agree with TRBD1. With the DNA end fitting TRBJ2-1 better, the J assignment may be wrong. This CDR3 has 14 amino acids. Germline CDR1 is MDHEN and CDR2 is SYDVKM. CDR3 in amino acids: CASSLVTGHNEQFF. The DNA of the CDR3 is TGTGCCAGCAGTTTAGTGACAGGGCACAATGAGCAGTTCTTC.

Concerning this clonotype: A read error is possible here, since a much larger clone lies one base away. V is TRBV6-1 and J is TRBJ2-1; 7 bases match TRBD2. The J call may be faulty, since TRBJ2-7 better matches the DNA end. The V gene's germline CDR1 is MNHNS and CDR2 SASEGT. The CDR3 length is 15 residues. DNA of the CDR3: TGTGCCAGCAGAGGACTAGTCCCTCTCTACAATGAGCAGTACTTC. This encodes CASRGLVPLYNEQYF.